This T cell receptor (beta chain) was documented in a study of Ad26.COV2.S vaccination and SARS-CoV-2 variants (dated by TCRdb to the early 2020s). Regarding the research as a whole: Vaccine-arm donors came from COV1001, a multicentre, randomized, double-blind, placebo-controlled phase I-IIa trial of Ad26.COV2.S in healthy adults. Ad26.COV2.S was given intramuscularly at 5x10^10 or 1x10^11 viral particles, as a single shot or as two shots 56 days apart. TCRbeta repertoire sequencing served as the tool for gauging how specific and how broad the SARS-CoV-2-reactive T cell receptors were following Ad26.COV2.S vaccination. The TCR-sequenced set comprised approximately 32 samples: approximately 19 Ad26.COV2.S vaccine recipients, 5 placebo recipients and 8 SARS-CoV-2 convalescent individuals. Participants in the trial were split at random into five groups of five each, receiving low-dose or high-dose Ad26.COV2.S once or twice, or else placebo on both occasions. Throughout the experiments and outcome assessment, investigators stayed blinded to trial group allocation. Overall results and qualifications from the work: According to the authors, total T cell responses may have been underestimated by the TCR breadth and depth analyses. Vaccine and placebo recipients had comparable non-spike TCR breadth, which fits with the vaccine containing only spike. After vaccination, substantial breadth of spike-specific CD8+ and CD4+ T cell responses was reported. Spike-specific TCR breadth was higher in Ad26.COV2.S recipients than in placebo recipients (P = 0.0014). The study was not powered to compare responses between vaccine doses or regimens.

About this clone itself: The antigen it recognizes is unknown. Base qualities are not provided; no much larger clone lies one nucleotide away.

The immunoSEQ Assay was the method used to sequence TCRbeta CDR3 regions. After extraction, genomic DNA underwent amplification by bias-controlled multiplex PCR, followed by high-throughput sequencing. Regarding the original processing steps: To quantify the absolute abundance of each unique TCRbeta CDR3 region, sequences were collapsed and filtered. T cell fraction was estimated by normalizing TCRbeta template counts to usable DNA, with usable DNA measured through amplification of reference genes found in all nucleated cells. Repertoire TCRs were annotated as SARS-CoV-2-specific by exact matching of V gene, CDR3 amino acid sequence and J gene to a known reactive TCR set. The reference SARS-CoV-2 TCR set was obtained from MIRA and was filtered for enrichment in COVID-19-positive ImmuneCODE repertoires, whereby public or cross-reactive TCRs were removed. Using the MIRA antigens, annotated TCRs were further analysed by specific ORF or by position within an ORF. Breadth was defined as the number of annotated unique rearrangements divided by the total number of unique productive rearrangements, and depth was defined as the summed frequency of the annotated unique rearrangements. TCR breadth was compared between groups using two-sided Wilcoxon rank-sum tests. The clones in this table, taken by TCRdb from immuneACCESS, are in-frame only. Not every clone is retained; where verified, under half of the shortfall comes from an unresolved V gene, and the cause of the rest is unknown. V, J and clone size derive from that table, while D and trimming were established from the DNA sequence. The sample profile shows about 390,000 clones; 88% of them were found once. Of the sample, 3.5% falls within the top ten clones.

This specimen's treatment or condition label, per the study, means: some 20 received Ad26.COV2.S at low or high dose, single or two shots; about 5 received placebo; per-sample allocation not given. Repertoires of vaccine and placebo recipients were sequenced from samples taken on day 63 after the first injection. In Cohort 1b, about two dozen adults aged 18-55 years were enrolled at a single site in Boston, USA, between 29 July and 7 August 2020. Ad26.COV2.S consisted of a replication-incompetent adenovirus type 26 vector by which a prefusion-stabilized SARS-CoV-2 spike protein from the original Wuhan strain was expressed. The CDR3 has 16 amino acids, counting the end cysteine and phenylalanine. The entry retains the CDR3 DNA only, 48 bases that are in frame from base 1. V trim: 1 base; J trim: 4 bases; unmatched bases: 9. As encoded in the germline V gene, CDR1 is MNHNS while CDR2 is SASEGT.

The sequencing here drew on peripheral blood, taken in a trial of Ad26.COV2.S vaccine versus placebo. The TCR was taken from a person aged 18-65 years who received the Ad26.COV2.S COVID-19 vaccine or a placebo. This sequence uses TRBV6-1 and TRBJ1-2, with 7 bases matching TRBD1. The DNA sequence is TGTGCCAGCAGTGAAGGCAGCCAGACAGGGCGCTATGGCTACACCTTC. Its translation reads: CASSEGSQTGRYGYTF.